This is a list of T cell receptor beta chains from one sample in a study of patients and donors after allogeneic stem cell transplantation. Using its own MiXCR run on the RT-PCR reads, TCRdb lists one record per CDR3 protein. The sample consists of about 410,000 distinct CDR3 sequences, under 20% of them appearing once. Sequenced sample: blood, either unsorted or a sorted T cell fraction (not recorded which). These receptors originate from a human donor who was either an allogeneic HSCT recipient or a stem cell or donor lymphocyte infusion donor (not recorded which). It is not recorded whose cells these are; they may come from a transplant donor. Both conserved end residues are part of each CDR3. D genes are given only for firm matches. Clone sizes are given selectively: once, few, many, or a class where the clone is expanded.

clone_size: NA; j_call: TRBJ2-1; v_call: TRBV20-1; d_call: NA; cdr3_nt: TGCAGTGCCGGTTACCGGGAGCTTGATGAGCAGTTCTTC; cdr3_aa: CSAGYRELDEQFF
clone_size: NA; j_call: TRBJ2-5; v_call: TRBV6-1; d_call: TRBD2; cdr3_nt: TGTGCCAGCAGCCGGGACTACCGCCAAGAGACCCAGTACTTC; cdr3_aa: CASSRDYRQETQYF
clone_size: NA; j_call: TRBJ2-5; v_call: TRBV20-1; d_call: TRBD2; cdr3_nt: TGCAGTGCTCTGGGGACTAGCAAACAAGAGACCCAGTACTTC; cdr3_aa: CSALGTSKQETQYF
clone_size: NA; j_call: TRBJ2-2; v_call: TRBV20-1; d_call: NA; cdr3_nt: TGCAGTGCTAGAGATCACGGGGAGAACACCGGGGAGCTGTTTTTT; cdr3_aa: CSARDHGENTGELFF
clone_size: NA; j_call: TRBJ1-5; v_call: TRBV29-1; d_call: TRBD1; cdr3_nt: TGCAGCCGCTCTAACACGACAGGGTTTAGCAATCAGCCCCAGCATTTT; cdr3_aa: CSRSNTTGFSNQPQHF
clone_size: few; j_call: TRBJ1-5; v_call: TRBV12-3/TRBV12-4; d_call: NA; cdr3_nt: TGTGCCAGCAGCCTCCTCCTCGGGCTTGATCAGCCCCAGCATTTT; cdr3_aa: CASSLLLGLDQPQHF
clone_size: few; j_call: TRBJ2-6; v_call: TRBV12-3/TRBV12-4; d_call: TRBD2; cdr3_nt: TGTGCCAGCAGCCAACCCGGGAGGGAGGGCAGTGGGGCCAACGTCCTGACTTTC; cdr3_aa: CASSQPGREGSGANVLTF
clone_size: few; j_call: TRBJ1-4; v_call: TRBV20-1; d_call: NA; cdr3_nt: TGCAGTGCTAGCAAGCGTAATGAAAAACTGTTTTTT; cdr3_aa: CSASKRNEKLFF
clone_size: NA; j_call: TRBJ2-1; v_call: TRBV4-1; d_call: NA; cdr3_nt: TGCGCCAGCAGCCAGATACCGGGACTTTCGCAGTTCTTC; cdr3_aa: CASSQIPGLSQFF
clone_size: many; j_call: TRBJ2-1; v_call: TRBV5-1; d_call: TRBD2; cdr3_nt: TGCGCCAGCAGCTCGGGGGGGCGTTCCTACAATGAGCAGTTCTTC; cdr3_aa: CASSSGGRSYNEQFF
clone_size: few; j_call: TRBJ2-1; v_call: TRBV7-2; d_call: NA; cdr3_nt: TGTGCCAGCAGCTTAGCCGCGGAGGAGGAGTACAATGAGCAGTTCTTC; cdr3_aa: CASSLAAEEEYNEQFF
clone_size: few; j_call: TRBJ1-1; v_call: TRBV7-9; d_call: NA; cdr3_nt: TGTGCCAGCAGCTTACTGGACAGAAGGACTGAAGCTTTCTTT; cdr3_aa: CASSLLDRRTEAFF
clone_size: NA; j_call: TRBJ1-2; v_call: TRBV24-1; d_call: NA; cdr3_nt: TGTGCCACCAGTGATTCCAGGGTTGGCTACACCTTC; cdr3_aa: CATSDSRVGYTF
clone_size: NA; j_call: TRBJ2-2; v_call: TRBV3-1; d_call: NA; cdr3_nt: TGTGCCAGCAGCCTGGGGGGAGGCGCGAACACCGGGGAGCTGTTTTTT; cdr3_aa: CASSLGGGANTGELFF
clone_size: many; j_call: TRBJ2-1; v_call: TRBV3-1; d_call: NA; cdr3_nt: TGTGCCAGCAGCCAAGGGATAGCCGACAATGAGCAGTTCTTC; cdr3_aa: CASSQGIADNEQFF
clone_size: NA; j_call: TRBJ2-7; v_call: TRBV27; d_call: TRBD2; cdr3_nt: TGTGCCAGCAGTTTAAAGGGGACTAGCGGGACCTACGAGCAGTACTTC; cdr3_aa: CASSLKGTSGTYEQYF
clone_size: NA; j_call: TRBJ2-1; v_call: TRBV5-1; d_call: TRBD2; cdr3_nt: TGCGCCAGCAGCTTGGGACTAGCGGGATGGAGCTCCTACAATGAGCAGTTCTTC; cdr3_aa: CASSLGLAGWSSYNEQFF
clone_size: NA; j_call: TRBJ2-1; v_call: TRBV27; d_call: NA; cdr3_nt: TGTGCCAGCAGTCCCAGCCCGGGGAAGGGCTACTCCTACAATGAGCAGTTCTTC; cdr3_aa: CASSPSPGKGYSYNEQFF
clone_size: few; j_call: TRBJ2-1; v_call: TRBV25-1; d_call: NA; cdr3_nt: TGTGCCAGCAGTGAATGGGACAATGAGCAGTTCTTC; cdr3_aa: CASSEWDNEQFF
clone_size: NA; j_call: TRBJ2-6; v_call: TRBV7-8; d_call: TRBD1; cdr3_nt: TGTGCCAGCACCCTGGGACAGGGGCCTTTCTCTGGGGCCAACGTCCTGACTTTC; cdr3_aa: CASTLGQGPFSGANVLTF
clone_size: NA; j_call: TRBJ2-5; v_call: TRBV20-1; d_call: TRBD2; cdr3_nt: TGCAGTGCTAGAGCCTCAACAGGAGGACTAGCGGTCTCGGGGGCCCAGTACTTC; cdr3_aa: CSARASTGGLAVSGAQYF
clone_size: many; j_call: TRBJ2-7; v_call: TRBV10-3; d_call: NA; cdr3_nt: TGTGCCATCAGTGGGAAGGGCTACGAGCAGTACTTC; cdr3_aa: CAISGKGYEQYF
clone_size: NA; j_call: TRBJ2-7; v_call: TRBV2; d_call: NA; cdr3_nt: TGTGCCAGCAGGCCACACGGATGGCCCGAGCAGTACTTC; cdr3_aa: CASRPHGWPEQYF
clone_size: few; j_call: TRBJ2-1; v_call: TRBV14; d_call: NA; cdr3_nt: TGTGCCAGCAGCCAAGATAGAAGAGGAGAGCAGTTCTTC; cdr3_aa: CASSQDRRGEQFF
clone_size: few; j_call: TRBJ2-1; v_call: TRBV2; d_call: TRBD1; cdr3_nt: TGTGCCAGCAGGACCCGACAGGGGAGGTCCTACAATGAGCAGTTCTTC; cdr3_aa: CASRTRQGRSYNEQFF
clone_size: few; j_call: TRBJ2-7; v_call: TRBV14; d_call: NA; cdr3_nt: TGTGCCAGCAGCCAGACGGGCCTAGGGAGGTACGAGCAGTACTTC; cdr3_aa: CASSQTGLGRYEQYF
clone_size: few; j_call: TRBJ1-1; v_call: TRBV7-2; d_call: NA; cdr3_nt: TGTGCCAGCAGCTTAGGGTCGGAACGCCCTCTCAACACTGAAGCTTTCTTT; cdr3_aa: CASSLGSERPLNTEAFF
clone_size: many; j_call: TRBJ1-1; v_call: TRBV12-3/TRBV12-4; d_call: NA; cdr3_nt: TGTGCCAGCAGTTTACCGGTCGGCGGAAGAGAAGCTTTCTTT; cdr3_aa: CASSLPVGGREAFF